A selection of T cell receptor beta chains follows, all from one sample in a study of CD8 T cells in ankylosing spondylitis. TCRdb processed the 5' RACE reads anew with MiXCR; each CDR3 protein has one entry. The sample includes fewer than 250,000 distinct CDR3 sequences, 10% seen only once; the top ten take 2.6%. Sequenced input: blood, either unsorted or a sorted T cell fraction (not recorded which). The receptor set was obtained from a male donor with ankylosing spondylitis or in good health (not recorded which). Each CDR3 is given with its conserved first and last residue. Clone sizes are given selectively: once, few, many, or a class where the clone is expanded.

v_gene: TRBV20-1; j_gene: TRBJ2-4; abundance: -; CDR3aa: CSAREGLAGGQDIQYF
v_gene: TRBV10-3; j_gene: TRBJ2-1; abundance: many; CDR3aa: CAISDPGLSISYNEQFF
v_gene: TRBV29-1; j_gene: TRBJ2-3; abundance: many; CDR3aa: CSVVPAYTDTQYF
v_gene: TRBV5-1; j_gene: TRBJ2-4; abundance: few; CDR3aa: CASSLDIQYF
v_gene: TRBV11-3; j_gene: TRBJ2-1; abundance: few; CDR3aa: CASSSGGDRAYNEQFF
v_gene: TRBV5-1; j_gene: TRBJ2-7; abundance: many; CDR3aa: CASSSFGQGRYEQYF
v_gene: TRBV20-1; j_gene: TRBJ1-3; abundance: many; CDR3aa: CSAGAGGPGNTIYF
v_gene: TRBV7-6; j_gene: TRBJ2-7; abundance: many; CDR3aa: CASSLGTDLYEQYF
v_gene: TRBV20-1; j_gene: TRBJ1-3; abundance: few; CDR3aa: CSAADRANGNTIYF
v_gene: TRBV5-1; j_gene: TRBJ2-3; abundance: many; CDR3aa: CASRDYGGPTDTQYF
v_gene: TRBV7-9; j_gene: TRBJ2-2; abundance: -; CDR3aa: CASSLVRTANTGELFF
v_gene: TRBV20-1; j_gene: TRBJ1-3; abundance: many; CDR3aa: CSARPFGGERKAGNTIYF
v_gene: TRBV5-5; j_gene: TRBJ1-5; abundance: many; CDR3aa: CASSLTGDNQPQHF
v_gene: TRBV21-1; j_gene: TRBJ2-1; abundance: -; CDR3aa: CASSKEASEHSYNEQFF
v_gene: TRBV7-8; j_gene: TRBJ1-4; abundance: many; CDR3aa: CASSLRRTNEKLFF
v_gene: TRBV20-1; j_gene: TRBJ1-1; abundance: many; CDR3aa: CSAGDSLNTEAFF
v_gene: TRBV12-5; j_gene: TRBJ2-1; abundance: -; CDR3aa: CATTQEEKFGSLDNEQFF
v_gene: TRBV18; j_gene: TRBJ2-3; abundance: few; CDR3aa: CASSLTPRAASTDTQYF
v_gene: TRBV12-3/TRBV12-4; j_gene: TRBJ2-3; abundance: many; CDR3aa: CASSPQPGQGAADTQYF
v_gene: TRBV6-6; j_gene: TRBJ2-3; abundance: many; CDR3aa: CASSQNGLDRGIDTQYF
v_gene: TRBV20-1; j_gene: TRBJ2-5; abundance: many; CDR3aa: CSARVPSRGTQYF
v_gene: TRBV3-1; j_gene: TRBJ2-7; abundance: many; CDR3aa: CASSPLGPGAYEQYF
v_gene: TRBV6-2/TRBV6-3; j_gene: TRBJ1-5; abundance: -; CDR3aa: CASRAEQGWNQPQHF
v_gene: TRBV27; j_gene: TRBJ2-1; abundance: -; CDR3aa: CASSPRDYYNEQFF
v_gene: TRBV4-2; j_gene: TRBJ2-7; abundance: many; CDR3aa: CASSQGQTSYEQYF
v_gene: TRBV20-1; j_gene: TRBJ1-1; abundance: many; CDR3aa: CSAPKFGQVNTEAFF
v_gene: TRBV6-1; j_gene: TRBJ2-1; abundance: -; CDR3aa: CASSVTSGQSSYNEQFF
v_gene: TRBV6-5; j_gene: TRBJ1-1; abundance: few; CDR3aa: CASSYSRTGVTEAFF
v_gene: TRBV5-1; j_gene: TRBJ2-1; abundance: few; CDR3aa: CASSLYLANEQFF
v_gene: TRBV18; j_gene: TRBJ2-3; abundance: -; CDR3aa: CASSPGPGVVADTQYF
v_gene: TRBV15; j_gene: TRBJ1-5; abundance: many; CDR3aa: CATSTSGNANQPQHF
v_gene: TRBV13; j_gene: TRBJ2-7; abundance: many; CDR3aa: CASSLNPGPSYEQYF
v_gene: TRBV10-3; j_gene: TRBJ1-2; abundance: -; CDR3aa: CAISETQQGSLLYGYTF
v_gene: TRBV7-9; j_gene: TRBJ2-3; abundance: -; CDR3aa: CASPQARGASTDTQYF
v_gene: TRBV5-1; j_gene: TRBJ1-1; abundance: many; CDR3aa: CASSLNPTVNTEAFF
v_gene: TRBV5-1; j_gene: TRBJ2-1; abundance: many; CDR3aa: CASSPTGTGAYNEQFF
v_gene: TRBV4-1; j_gene: TRBJ2-2; abundance: -; CDR3aa: CASSQVVILAGARAGELFF
v_gene: TRBV7-2; j_gene: TRBJ2-3; abundance: many; CDR3aa: CASSQSGGTQGDTQYF
v_gene: TRBV3-1; j_gene: TRBJ2-5; abundance: many; CDR3aa: CASSSGAQTQYF
v_gene: TRBV5-1; j_gene: TRBJ2-3; abundance: few; CDR3aa: CASSSLATSGGQYF
v_gene: TRBV13; j_gene: TRBJ1-3; abundance: few; CDR3aa: CASSLGPTETGNTIYF
v_gene: TRBV4-1; j_gene: TRBJ2-1; abundance: many; CDR3aa: CASSQVYNEQFF
v_gene: TRBV20-1; j_gene: TRBJ2-1; abundance: many; CDR3aa: CSAKIGGGGYNEQFF
v_gene: TRBV25-1; j_gene: TRBJ2-6; abundance: many; CDR3aa: CASSEYDDSGANVLTF
v_gene: TRBV2; j_gene: TRBJ2-2; abundance: -; CDR3aa: CASSAGTPTGELFF
v_gene: TRBV7-2; j_gene: TRBJ2-1; abundance: -; CDR3aa: CASSKTLAGASYNEQFF
v_gene: TRBV20-1; j_gene: TRBJ1-4; abundance: few; CDR3aa: CSAPLSGEKLFF
v_gene: TRBV7-2; j_gene: TRBJ2-1; abundance: many; CDR3aa: CASSPYREAYNEQFF
v_gene: TRBV30; j_gene: TRBJ2-7; abundance: few; CDR3aa: CAWSVKARQGTYEQYF
v_gene: TRBV4-2; j_gene: TRBJ2-1; abundance: many; CDR3aa: CASSQGQDPSYNEQFF
v_gene: TRBV5-1; j_gene: TRBJ2-1; abundance: many; CDR3aa: CASSFRDSSYNEQFF
v_gene: TRBV2; j_gene: TRBJ2-7; abundance: many; CDR3aa: CASSKTGLAGGDSYEQYF
v_gene: TRBV28; j_gene: TRBJ2-7; abundance: many; CDR3aa: CASTGGRYEQYF
v_gene: TRBV20-1; j_gene: TRBJ2-3; abundance: many; CDR3aa: CSASVAGTDTQYF
v_gene: TRBV5-1; j_gene: TRBJ2-7; abundance: many; CDR3aa: CASSPTGGSYEQYF
v_gene: TRBV2; j_gene: TRBJ2-3; abundance: many; CDR3aa: CASSVQQGRGDTQYF